This entry lists 25 T cell receptor beta chains sequenced from one sample in a study of T cell repertoires in cytomegalovirus infection. Using its own MiXCR run on the reads, TCRdb lists one record per CDR3 protein. The sample has more than 200,000 distinct CDR3 sequences; around 8.7% are singletons. Sequencing input: PBMCs. All receptors derive from a human donor in good health (CMV status not recorded). Some clones in this sample may be carry-over from other donors' samples.

This clonotype has at least ten counts. CDR3 DNA sequence: TGTGCCAGCAGCTTAGTCCCAGACAGGGACACTGAAGCTTTCTTT. It translates to CASSLVPDRDTEAFF. V is TRBV7-2 and J is TRBJ1-1, with 7 positions matching TRBD1. Losses at the gene ends were 1 base for V and 3 bases for J; bases not matched to a gene: 5. Per the germline V gene, CDR1 is SGHTA and CDR2 is FQGNSA. This CDR3 is 15 amino acids long.

This clonotype was picked up many times. V gene TRBV7-2 combines with J gene TRBJ2-5, with D possibly being TRBD2 (6 bases). V lost 1 base, J lost 2 bases, and 11 bases lay in between. The CDR3 has 15 amino acids. The germline gives CDR1 SGHTA, CDR2 FQGNSA. CDR3 nucleotides: TGTGCCAGCAGCTTAGACCCGGGGGTTCAAGAGACCCAGTACTTC. Its protein is CASSLDPGVQETQYF.

There are a few counts of this clonotype. The chain recombines TRBV15 with TRBJ1-1, with D hard to call. This CDR3 has 15 amino acids. Per germline, CDR1 LNHNV and CDR2 YYDKDF (reference sequence). Trimming removed 0 bases from V and 0 bases from J, with 8 bases in between. In DNA form, the CDR3 reads TGTGCCACCAGCAGAGATGGGTGGATGAACACTGAAGCTTTCTTT. The encoded protein is CATSRDGWMNTEAFF.

This clonotype was picked up a small number of times. The V gene is TRBV12-5, the J gene TRBJ2-2, with D tentatively TRBD1 (6 bases). The CDR3 contains 14 residues. The V gene lost 6 bases and the J gene lost 6 bases, with 14 bases spanning the gap. Germline lookup yields CDR1 LGHNT and CDR2 FRNRAP. CDR3: CASGTGQRPGELFF. CDR3 nucleotides: TGTGCTAGTGGCACGGGACAACGGCCCGGGGAGCTGTTTTTT.

This clonotype was counted ten times or more. V and J are TRBV28 and TRBJ2-5; weak D call: TRBD2 (7 bases). V dropped 3 bases and J dropped 3 bases, with 14 bases sitting between them. The CDR3 runs to 15 residues. Germline V gene lookup returns CDR1 MDHEN and CDR2 SYDVKM. The CDR3 region is CASSFRGGDKETQYF. In DNA form, the CDR3 reads TGTGCCAGCAGTTTCAGGGGAGGGGACAAAGAGACCCAGTACTTC.

This clonotype appeared many times. The chain uses TRBV7-2 and TRBJ2-3; D remains ambiguous. CDR3 size: 14 residues. Between the trimmed V and J ends, which lost 4 bases and 0 bases, there was a span of 8 bases. Per germline, CDR1 SGHTA and CDR2 FQGNSA. CDR3 bases: TGTGCCAGCAGCTCGGACGGAAGCACAGATACGCAGTATTTT. This gives the protein CASSSDGSTDTQYF.

This clonotype was counted at least ten times. The chain links TRBV6-2 or TRBV6-3 to TRBJ2-1, with D possibly called TRBD1 or TRBD2 (5 bases each). Germline assignment: CDR1 MNHEY and CDR2 SVGEGT. The V end lost 5 bases, the J end lost 7 bases, and 24 bases lay between the germline ends. The CDR3 is 17 amino acids. CDR3 in DNA: TGTGCCAGCAGTCCCCCCGGGACCTCCCACCGGGGAAATGAGCAGTTCTTC. It translates to CASSPPGTSHRGNEQFF.

This chain uses TRBV29-1 with TRBJ2-1, with 10 bases aligning to TRBD2. With V trimmed by 4 bases and J by 9 bases, 15 bases remained unmatched. In germline, CDR1 is SQVTM, CDR2 ANQGSEA. This CDR3 comprises 16 residues. CDR3 DNA sequence: TGCAGCGTTGTAGCGAGCGGGAGGGTCCAGGCCACTGAGCAGTTCTTC. It is translated as CSVVASGRVQATEQFF.

This clonotype has ten or more counts. This chain uses TRBV7-2 with TRBJ1-4, with 7 positions matching TRBD1. The CDR3 contains 16 residues. Germline assignment: CDR1 SGHTA and CDR2 FQGNSA. The trim removed 1 base at V and 9 bases at J, leaving 11 bases unmatched. Here the CDR3 reads CASSLEYKGAEKKLFF. CDR3 nucleotides: TGTGCCAGCAGCTTAGAGTATAAGGGGGCCGAGAAAAAACTGTTTTTT.

This clonotype was seen ten or more times. V is TRBV7-9 and J is TRBJ1-6, with D unresolved. With 5 bases removed from V and 6 bases from J, the gap between germline ends came to 14 bases. Germline V CDR1 and CDR2: SEHNR, FQNEAQ (reference sequence). The CDR3 totals 15 residues. CDR3: CASSPGLVLNSPLHF. For the CDR3, the DNA is TGTGCCAGCAGCCCGGGGTTGGTCCTTAATTCACCCCTCCACTTT.

This clonotype was counted many times. The chain carries TRBV5-1 and TRBJ1-2, with 8 bases aligning to TRBD1. From germline, CDR1 is SGHRS and CDR2 YFSETQ. Trimming cost V 0 bases and J 6 bases; bases outside gene matches: 7. The CDR3 covers 15 residues. The CDR3 protein is CASSLVSGGEDGYTF. CDR3 nucleotide sequence: TGCGCCAGCAGCTTGGTGTCAGGGGGCGAAGATGGCTACACCTTC.

The J gene is TRBJ2-7, the V gene TRBV11-3; D is unresolved. The CDR3 covers 14 residues. Per the germline V gene, CDR1 is SGHNT and CDR2 is YENEEA. The V gene lost 6 bases and the J gene lost 2 bases, with 14 bases spanning the gap. The CDR3 DNA follows: TGTGCCAGCAGTCCGGGCCCGTGGACCTACGAGCAGTACTTC. This codes for CASSPGPWTYEQYF.

This clonotype was seen a handful of times. The chain combines TRBV5-6 with TRBJ2-7, with 12 bases aligning to TRBD2. The CDR3 length is 16 residues. CDR1 and CDR2 (germline): SGHDT, YYEEEE. The V segment lost 4 bases and the J segment 4 bases; nucleotides outside the gene matches: 9. CDR3 nucleotides: TGTGCCAGCAGCCCTAGCGGGGGGGCAAGTCAATACGAGCAGTACTTC. It codes for CASSPSGGASQYEQYF.

The chain links TRBV25-1 to TRBJ1-2; D may be TRBD1 (5 bases). Looked up from germline, CDR1 is MGHDK and CDR2 is SYGVNS. V was cut by 4 bases and J by 8 bases, with 11 bases left in between. The CDR3 sequence is 12 residues long. The CDR3 DNA sequence: TGTGCCAGCAGTGCCCGAGGGGAGGGCTACACCTTC. It encodes CASSARGEGYTF.

This clonotype has ten or more counts. The CDR3 DNA follows: TGTGCCAGCAGCTTTTTTCCGCCGGGGACTAGCACAGCAGATACGCAGTATTTT. This gives the protein CASSFFPPGTSTADTQYF. The chain has TRBV7-8 and TRBJ2-3; 9 positions agree with TRBD2. After removal of 3 bases from V and 4 bases from J, the junction contained 14 bases not matched to a gene. This CDR3 has 18 residues. Germline lookup yields CDR1 SGHVS and CDR2 FQNEAQ.

This clonotype was observed many times. The chain recombines TRBV12-3 or TRBV12-4 with TRBJ1-1; perhaps TRBD1 as D (6 bases). The CDR3 totals 15 residues. The V and J ends lost 5 bases and 0 bases respectively, with 13 bases between them. CDR3 in amino acids: CASSSPGVMNTEAFF. In DNA, the CDR3 is TGTGCCAGCAGTAGCCCAGGGGTGATGAACACTGAAGCTTTCTTT.

This clonotype appeared many times. The chain uses TRBV7-2 and TRBJ2-7; 7 bases match TRBD1. The CDR3 totals 13 residues. Germline assignment: CDR1 SGHTA and CDR2 FQGNSA. V shed 5 bases, J shed 6 bases, and the junction held 7 bases outside the gene matches. The CDR3 sequence is CASSLQGRAEQYF. CDR3 nucleotides: TGTGCCAGCAGCCTACAGGGGCGTGCCGAGCAGTACTTC.

This clonotype was seen repeatedly, ten times or more. J is TRBJ1-1 and V is TRBV19, with 11 positions matching TRBD1. The trim removed 5 bases at V and 0 bases at J, leaving 11 bases unmatched. CDR1 is LNHDA, CDR2 SQIVND, per germline (reference sequence). The CDR3 sequence is 18 residues long. CDR3: CASSSARDRGNMNTEAFF. The CDR3 DNA is TGTGCCAGTAGTTCGGCCCGGGACAGGGGGAACATGAACACTGAAGCTTTCTTT.

This clonotype was detected many times. The gene calls are TRBV7-6 and TRBJ2-5, with D uncertain. The CDR3 length is 13 residues. V was cut by 5 bases and J by 1 base, with 8 bases left in between. Germline lookup yields CDR1 SGHVS and CDR2 FNYEAQ. This chain's CDR3 is CASSGSLQETQYF. The CDR3 DNA sequence: TGTGCCAGCAGCGGATCACTCCAAGAGACCCAGTACTTC. Full variable domain (rest looked up from reference TRBV7-6 and TRBJ2-5): GAGVSQSPRYKVTKRGQDVALRCDPISGHVSLYWYRQALGQGPEFLTYFNYEAQQDKSGLPNDRFSAERPEGSISTLTIQRTEQRDSAMYRCASSGSLQETQYFGPGTRLLVL.

This clonotype was found many times. The chain combines TRBV7-2 with TRBJ1-4; D call uncertain. CDR1 SGHTA and CDR2 FQGNSA come from the germline V gene. V was shortened by 6 bases and J by 5 bases, with 19 bases between the two germline ends. CDR3 size: 16 residues. CDR3 protein: CASRITADTRNEKLFF. The CDR3 DNA reads TGTGCCAGCAGAATTACGGCTGACACAAGAAATGAAAAACTGTTTTTT.

This clonotype was counted at least ten times. The chain carries TRBV7-2 and TRBJ1-6; 8 nucleotides line up with TRBD1. Germline V gene sequence: CDR1 SGHTA, CDR2 FQGNSA. CDR3 size: 13 residues. The V gene end was trimmed by 5 bases and the J gene end by 8 bases; junction bases not matched to a gene: 2. This CDR3 is CASSRGQDSPLHF. CDR3 nucleotides: TGTGCCAGCAGCCGGGGACAGGATTCACCCCTCCACTTT.

The gene calls are TRBV20-1 and TRBJ2-2, with D unresolved. This CDR3 has 15 amino acids. The V and J ends lost 5 bases and 1 base respectively, with 14 bases between them. Per germline, CDR1 DFQATT and CDR2 SNEGSKA (reference sequence). CDR3 in DNA: TGCAGTGCTTCCCTCACCCAGATGAACACCGGGGAGCTGTTTTTT. It codes for CSASLTQMNTGELFF.

This clonotype was detected ten times or more. The chain combines TRBV7-2 with TRBJ1-3; TRBD1 might be the D (6 bases). CDR3 length equals 15 residues. Germline V gives CDR1 SGHTA, CDR2 FQGNSA. V was cut by 5 bases and J by 1 base, with 12 bases left in between. The CDR3 reads CASSPDRLSGNTIYF. The CDR3 DNA sequence: TGTGCCAGCAGCCCCGACAGGTTGTCTGGAAACACCATATATTTT.

A remark on this clonotype: Relative to the germline gene, one junction end is altered; a read error may explain this. This rearrangement joins TRBV27 to TRBJ1-2; D is unresolved. Germline CDR1 is MNHEY and CDR2 is SMNVEV (reference sequence). The CDR3 extends over 13 amino acids. CDR3 in DNA: TGTGCCAGCAGTTTAAGTGGTAACGATGGCTACACCTTC. Encoded protein: CASSLSGNDGYTF.

This clonotype has only a few counts. The chain uses TRBV7-6 and TRBJ1-1, with D possibly being TRBD1 (5 bases). V dropped 1 base and J dropped 4 bases, with 10 bases sitting between them. Per germline, CDR1 SGHVS and CDR2 FNYEAQ. The CDR3 spans 14 residues. CDR3 in amino acids: CASSLVGGATEAFF. The CDR3 bases are TGTGCCAGCAGCTTAGTAGGCGGGGCCACTGAAGCTTTCTTT.